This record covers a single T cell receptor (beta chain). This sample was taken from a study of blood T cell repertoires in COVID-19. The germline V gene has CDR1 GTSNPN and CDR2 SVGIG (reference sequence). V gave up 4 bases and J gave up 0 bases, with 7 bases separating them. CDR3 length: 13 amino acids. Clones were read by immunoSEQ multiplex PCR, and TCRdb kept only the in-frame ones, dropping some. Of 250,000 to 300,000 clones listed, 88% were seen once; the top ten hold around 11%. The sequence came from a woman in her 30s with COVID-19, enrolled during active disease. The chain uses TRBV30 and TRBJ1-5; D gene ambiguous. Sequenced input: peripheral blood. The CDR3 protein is CAWNKVSNQPQHF. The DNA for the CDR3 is TGTGCCTGGAACAAAGTTAGCAATCAGCCCCAGCATTTT.